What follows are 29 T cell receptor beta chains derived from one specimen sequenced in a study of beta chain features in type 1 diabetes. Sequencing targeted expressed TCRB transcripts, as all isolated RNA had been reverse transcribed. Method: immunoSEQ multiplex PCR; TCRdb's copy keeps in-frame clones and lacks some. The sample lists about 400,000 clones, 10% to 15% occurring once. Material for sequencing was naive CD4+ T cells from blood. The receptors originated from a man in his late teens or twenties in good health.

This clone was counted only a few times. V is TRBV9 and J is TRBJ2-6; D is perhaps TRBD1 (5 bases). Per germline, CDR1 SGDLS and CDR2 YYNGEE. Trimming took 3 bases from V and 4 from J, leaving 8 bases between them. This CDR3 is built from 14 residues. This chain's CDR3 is CASSARVGANVLTF. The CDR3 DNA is TGTGCCAGCAGCGCCAGGGTAGGGGCCAACGTCCTGACTTTC.

CDR3 region: CASDERRTGQFF. DNA of the CDR3: TGTGCCAGCGATGAACGGAGGACAGGGCAGTTCTTC. The chain joins TRBV2 to TRBJ2-1; 7 bases align to TRBD1. The V gene end was trimmed by 8 bases and the J gene end by 12 bases; junction bases not matched to a gene: 10. CDR3 length: 12 amino acids. In germline, CDR1 is SNHLY, CDR2 FYNNEI.

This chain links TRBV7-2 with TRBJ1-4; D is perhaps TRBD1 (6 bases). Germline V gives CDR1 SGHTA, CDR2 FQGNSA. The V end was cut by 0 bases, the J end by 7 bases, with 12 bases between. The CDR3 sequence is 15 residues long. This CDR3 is CASSLAFDRPEKLFF. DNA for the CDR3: TGTGCCAGCAGCTTAGCCTTTGACAGGCCTGAAAAACTGTTTTTT.

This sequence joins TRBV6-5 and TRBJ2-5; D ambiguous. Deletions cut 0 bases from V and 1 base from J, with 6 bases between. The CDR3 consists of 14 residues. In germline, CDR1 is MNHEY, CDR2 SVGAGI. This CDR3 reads CASSYSGSQETQYF. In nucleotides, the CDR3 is TGTGCCAGCAGTTACTCGGGCAGCCAAGAGACCCAGTACTTC.

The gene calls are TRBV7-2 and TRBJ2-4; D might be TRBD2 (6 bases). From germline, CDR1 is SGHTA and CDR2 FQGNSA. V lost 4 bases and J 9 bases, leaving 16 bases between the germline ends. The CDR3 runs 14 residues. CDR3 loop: CASSYIGGVGIQYF. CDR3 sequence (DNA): TGTGCCAGCAGCTACATCGGGGGTGTTGGCATTCAGTACTTC.

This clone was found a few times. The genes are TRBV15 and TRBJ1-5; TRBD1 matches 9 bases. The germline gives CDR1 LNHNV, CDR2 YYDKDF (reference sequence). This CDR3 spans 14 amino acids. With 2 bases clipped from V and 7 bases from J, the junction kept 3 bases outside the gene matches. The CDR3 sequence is CATSRRQGDQPQHF. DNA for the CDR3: TGTGCCACCAGCAGACGACAGGGGGACCAGCCCCAGCATTTT.

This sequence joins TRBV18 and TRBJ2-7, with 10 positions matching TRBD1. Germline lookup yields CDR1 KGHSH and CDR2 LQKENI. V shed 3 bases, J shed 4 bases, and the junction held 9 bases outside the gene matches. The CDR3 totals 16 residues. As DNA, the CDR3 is TGTGCCAGCTCACCTACAACCGGGACAGGGGCGTACGAGCAGTACTTC. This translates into CASSPTTGTGAYEQYF.

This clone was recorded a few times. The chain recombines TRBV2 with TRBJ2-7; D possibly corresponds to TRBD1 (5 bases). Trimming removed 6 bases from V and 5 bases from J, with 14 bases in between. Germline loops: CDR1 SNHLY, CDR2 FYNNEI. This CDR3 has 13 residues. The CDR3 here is CASRDAGMNEQYF. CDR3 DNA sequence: TGTGCCAGCAGGGATGCAGGGATGAACGAGCAGTACTTC.

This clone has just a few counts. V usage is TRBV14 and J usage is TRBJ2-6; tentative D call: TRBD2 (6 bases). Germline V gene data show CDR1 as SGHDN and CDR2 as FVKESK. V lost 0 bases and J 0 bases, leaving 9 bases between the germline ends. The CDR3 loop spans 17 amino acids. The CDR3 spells CASSQDRRASGANVLTF. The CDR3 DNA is TGTGCCAGCAGCCAAGATAGGAGGGCCTCTGGGGCCAACGTCCTGACTTTC.

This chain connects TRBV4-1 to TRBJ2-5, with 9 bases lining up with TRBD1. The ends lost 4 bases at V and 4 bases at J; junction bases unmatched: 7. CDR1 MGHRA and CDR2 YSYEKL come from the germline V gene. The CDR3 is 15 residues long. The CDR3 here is CASSLTGTGIETQYF. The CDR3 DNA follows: TGCGCCAGCAGCCTCACCGGGACAGGGATAGAGACCCAGTACTTC.

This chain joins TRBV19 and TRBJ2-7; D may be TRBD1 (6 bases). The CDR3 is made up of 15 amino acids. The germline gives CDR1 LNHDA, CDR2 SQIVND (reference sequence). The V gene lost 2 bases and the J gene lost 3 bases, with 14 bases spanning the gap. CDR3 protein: CASSIRTAGLYEQYF. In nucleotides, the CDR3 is TGTGCCAGTAGTATACGGACAGCTGGGCTCTACGAGCAGTACTTC.

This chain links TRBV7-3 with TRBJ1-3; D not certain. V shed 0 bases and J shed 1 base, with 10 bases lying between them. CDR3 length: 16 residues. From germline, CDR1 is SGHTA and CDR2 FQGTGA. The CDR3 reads CASSLTSGLSGNTIYF. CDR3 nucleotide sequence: TGTGCCAGCAGCTTAACCTCCGGTTTATCTGGAAACACCATATATTTT.

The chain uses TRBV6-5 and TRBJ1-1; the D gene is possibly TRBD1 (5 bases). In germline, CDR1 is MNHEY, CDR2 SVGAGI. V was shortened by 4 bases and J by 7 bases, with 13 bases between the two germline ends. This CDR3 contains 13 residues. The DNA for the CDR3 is TGTGCCAGCAGTTCCGCGACAGTCCTTGAAGCTTTCTTT. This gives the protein CASSSATVLEAFF.

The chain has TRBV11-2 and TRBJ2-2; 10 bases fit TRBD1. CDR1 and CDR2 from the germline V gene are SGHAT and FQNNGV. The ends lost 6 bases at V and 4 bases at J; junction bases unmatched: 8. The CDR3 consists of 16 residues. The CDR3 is CASRRTGTGVTGELFF. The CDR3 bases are TGTGCCAGCAGGAGAACCGGGACAGGGGTCACCGGGGAGCTGTTTTTT. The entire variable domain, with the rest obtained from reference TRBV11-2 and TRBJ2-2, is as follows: EAGVAQSPRYKIIEKRQSVAFWCNPISGHATLYWYQQILGQGPKLLIQFQNNGVVDDSQLPKDRFSAERLKGVDSTLKIQPAKLEDSAVYLCASRRTGTGVTGELFFGEGSRLTVL.

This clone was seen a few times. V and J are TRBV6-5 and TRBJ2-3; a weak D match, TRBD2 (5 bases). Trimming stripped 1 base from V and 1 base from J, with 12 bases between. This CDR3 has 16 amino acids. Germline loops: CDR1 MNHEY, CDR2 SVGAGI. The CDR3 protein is CASSYLPRDGTDTQYF. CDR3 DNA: TGTGCCAGCAGTTACTTGCCGAGGGATGGCACAGATACGCAGTATTTT.

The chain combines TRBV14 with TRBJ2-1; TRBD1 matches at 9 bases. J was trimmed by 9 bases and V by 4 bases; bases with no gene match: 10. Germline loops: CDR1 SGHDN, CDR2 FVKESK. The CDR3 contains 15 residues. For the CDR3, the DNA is TGTGCCAGCAGCCCAGGAACCGGGACAGGGCGTGAGCAGTTCTTC. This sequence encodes CASSPGTGTGREQFF.

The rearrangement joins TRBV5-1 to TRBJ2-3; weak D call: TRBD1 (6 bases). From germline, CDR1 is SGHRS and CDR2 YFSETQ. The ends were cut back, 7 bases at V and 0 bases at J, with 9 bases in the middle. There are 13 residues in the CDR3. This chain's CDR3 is CASGDTSTDTQYF. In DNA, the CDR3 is TGCGCCAGCGGGGACACTAGCACAGATACGCAGTATTTT.

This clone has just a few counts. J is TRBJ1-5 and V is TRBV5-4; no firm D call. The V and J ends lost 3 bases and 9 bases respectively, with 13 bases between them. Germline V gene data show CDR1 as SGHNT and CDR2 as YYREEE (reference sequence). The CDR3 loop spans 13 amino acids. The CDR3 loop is CASSSGSGRPQHF. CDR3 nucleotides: TGTGCCAGCAGCTCGGGATCGGGCCGGCCCCAGCATTTT.

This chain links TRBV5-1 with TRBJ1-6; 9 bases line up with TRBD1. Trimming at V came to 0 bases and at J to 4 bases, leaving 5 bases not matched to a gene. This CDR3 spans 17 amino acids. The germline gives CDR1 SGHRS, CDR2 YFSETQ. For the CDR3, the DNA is TGCGCCAGCAGCTTGGTAAGGGGGACAGGGTATAATTCACCCCTCCACTTT. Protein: CASSLVRGTGYNSPLHF.

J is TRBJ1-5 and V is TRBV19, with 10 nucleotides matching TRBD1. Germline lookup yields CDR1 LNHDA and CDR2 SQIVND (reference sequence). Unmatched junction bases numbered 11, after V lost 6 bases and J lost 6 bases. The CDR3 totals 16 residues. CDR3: CASRLTGGRIVQPQHF. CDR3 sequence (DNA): TGTGCCAGTAGACTGACAGGGGGCAGAATTGTTCAGCCCCAGCATTTT.

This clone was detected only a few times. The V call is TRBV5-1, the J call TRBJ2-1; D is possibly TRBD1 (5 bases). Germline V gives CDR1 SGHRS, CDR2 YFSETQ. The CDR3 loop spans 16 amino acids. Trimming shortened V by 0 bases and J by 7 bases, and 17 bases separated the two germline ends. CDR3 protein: CASSLVGRVGINEQFF. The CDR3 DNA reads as TGCGCCAGCAGCTTGGTCGGCAGGGTGGGGATTAATGAGCAGTTCTTC.

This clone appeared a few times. DNA of the CDR3: TGCGCCAGCAGCCCCCAGGGACAGGGTTTCAATGAGCAGTTCTTC. Protein product: CASSPQGQGFNEQFF. The V call is TRBV5-1, the J call TRBJ2-1; 9 nucleotides agree with TRBD1. J lost 6 bases, V lost 4 bases, and 8 bases had no gene match. This CDR3 has 15 amino acids. Germline CDR1 and CDR2: SGHRS and YFSETQ.

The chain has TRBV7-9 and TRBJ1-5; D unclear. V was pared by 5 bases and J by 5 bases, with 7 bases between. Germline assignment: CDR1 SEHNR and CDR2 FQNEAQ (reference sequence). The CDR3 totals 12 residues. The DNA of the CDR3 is TGTGCCAGCAGCGTTACGGATCAGCCCCAGCATTTT. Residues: CASSVTDQPQHF. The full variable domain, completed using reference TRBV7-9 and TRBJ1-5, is DTGVSQNPRHKITKRGQNVTFRCDPISEHNRLYWYRQTLGQGPEFLTYFQNEAQLEKSRLLSDRFSAERPKGSFSTLEIQRTEQGDSAMYLCASSVTDQPQHFGDGTRLSIL.

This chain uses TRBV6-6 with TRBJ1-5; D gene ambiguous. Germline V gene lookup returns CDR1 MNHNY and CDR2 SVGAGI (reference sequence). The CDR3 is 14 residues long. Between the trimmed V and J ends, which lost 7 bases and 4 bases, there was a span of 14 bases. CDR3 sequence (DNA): TGTGCCAGCACTTGGAGGGCATCAAATCAGCCCCAGCATTTT. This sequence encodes CASTWRASNQPQHF.

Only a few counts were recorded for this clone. The CDR3 nucleotides read TGTGCCAGCAGTTCCCGACCGTCTCCTTCAGGGGCCCACGAGCAGTACTTC. It is translated as CASSSRPSPSGAHEQYF. The genes are TRBV27 and TRBJ2-7; maybe TRBD1 (6 bases). The germline V gene has CDR1 MNHEY and CDR2 SMNVEV (reference sequence). The CDR3 has 17 residues. Trimming took off 4 bases at V and 5 bases at J, with 24 bases between the two ends.

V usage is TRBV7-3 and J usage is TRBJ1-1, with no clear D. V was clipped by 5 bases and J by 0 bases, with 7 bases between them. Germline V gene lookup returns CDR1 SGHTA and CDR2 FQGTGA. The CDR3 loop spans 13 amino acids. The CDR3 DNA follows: TGTGCCAGCAGCGGTTACATGAACACTGAAGCTTTCTTT. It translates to CASSGYMNTEAFF. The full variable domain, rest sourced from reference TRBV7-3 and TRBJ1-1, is GAGVSQTPSNKVTEKGKYVELRCDPISGHTALYWYRQSLGQGPEFLIYFQGTGAADDSGLPNDRFFAVRPEGSVSTLKIQRTERGDSAVYLCASSGYMNTEAFFGQGTRLTVV.

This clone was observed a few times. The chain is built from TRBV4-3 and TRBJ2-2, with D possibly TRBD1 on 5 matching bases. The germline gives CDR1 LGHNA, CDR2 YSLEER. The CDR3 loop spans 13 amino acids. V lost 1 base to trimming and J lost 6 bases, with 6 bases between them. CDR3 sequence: CASSQVQAGELFF. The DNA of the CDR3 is TGCGCCAGCAGCCAAGTACAGGCCGGGGAGCTGTTTTTT.

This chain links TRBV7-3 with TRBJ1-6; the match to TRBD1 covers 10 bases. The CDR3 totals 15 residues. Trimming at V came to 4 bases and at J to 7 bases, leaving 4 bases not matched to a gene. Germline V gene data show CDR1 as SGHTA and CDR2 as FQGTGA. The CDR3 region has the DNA TGTGCCAGCAGCTCGACAGGGGGCCTGAATTCACCCCTCCACTTT. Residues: CASSSTGGLNSPLHF.

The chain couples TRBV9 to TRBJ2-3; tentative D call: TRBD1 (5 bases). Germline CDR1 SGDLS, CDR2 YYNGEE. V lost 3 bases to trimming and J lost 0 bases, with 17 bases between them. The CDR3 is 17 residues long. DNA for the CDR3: TGTGCCAGCAGCGGTCCTTCCACAGGAACTAGCACAGATACGCAGTATTTT. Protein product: CASSGPSTGTSTDTQYF.